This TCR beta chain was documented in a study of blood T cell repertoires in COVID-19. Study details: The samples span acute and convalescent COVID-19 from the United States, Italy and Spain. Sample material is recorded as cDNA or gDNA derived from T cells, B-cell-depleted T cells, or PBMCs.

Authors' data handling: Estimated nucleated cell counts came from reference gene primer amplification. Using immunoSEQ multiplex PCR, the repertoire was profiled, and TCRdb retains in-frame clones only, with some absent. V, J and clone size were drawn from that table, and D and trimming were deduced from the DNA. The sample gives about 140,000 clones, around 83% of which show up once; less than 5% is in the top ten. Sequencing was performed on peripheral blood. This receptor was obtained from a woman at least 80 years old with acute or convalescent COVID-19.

CDR3 DNA sequence: TGCGCCAGCAGCTGGGCAGGGGTTAGCACAGATACGCAGTATTTT. It translates to CASSWAGVSTDTQYF. The chain uses TRBV5-1 and TRBJ2-3, with a possible D match to TRBD1 (6 bases). V lost 3 bases and J lost 0, with 11 bases in between. CDR1 is SGHRS and CDR2 is YFSETQ in the germline V gene. The CDR3 runs to 15 residues.